These 23 T cell receptor beta chains were sequenced from one sample in a study of T cell changes during pregnancy in multiple sclerosis. Profiling relied on immunoSEQ multiplex PCR, and the TCRdb table lists in-frame clones only, not all of them. The repertoire holds about 110,000 clones, with roughly nine tenths as singletons. The source was peripheral blood, collected before pregnancy. These receptors all come from a female donor with multiple sclerosis, enrolled in a pregnancy study.

The chain is built from TRBV6-5 and TRBJ1-1; D not certain. V dropped 2 bases and J dropped 1 base, with 5 bases sitting between them. This CDR3 has 13 residues. Germline assignment: CDR1 MNHEY and CDR2 SVGAGI. CDR3 amino acids: CASSYGPNTEAFF. For the CDR3, the DNA is TGTGCCAGCAGTTACGGCCCGAACACTGAAGCTTTCTTT.

The chain uses TRBV14 and TRBJ1-2, with a possible D match to TRBD1 (5 bases). The germline gives CDR1 SGHDN, CDR2 FVKESK. This CDR3 contains 15 residues. V was pared by 2 bases and J by 7 bases, with 17 bases between. The CDR3 here is CASSQRTWDFAGYTF. As DNA, the CDR3 is TGTGCCAGCAGCCAAAGGACCTGGGACTTCGCTGGCTACACCTTC.

The chain combines TRBV4-1 with TRBJ1-1; 9 bases fit TRBD1. V lost 0 bases and J lost 6; bases outside the gene matches: 2. The CDR3 sequence is 14 residues long. Germline CDR1 and CDR2: MGHRA and YSYEKL. The CDR3 bases are TGCGCCAGCAGCCAAGACCGGGACAGGGCTGAAGCTTTCTTT. Protein: CASSQDRDRAEAFF.

This chain links TRBV21-1 with TRBJ1-1; the table's D call, TRBD1, has no DNA check behind it. TRBV21-1 has pseudogene status. This CDR3 is built from 14 residues. CDR3 residues: CASSKEWGNTEAFF. CDR3 nucleotide sequence: TGTGCCAGCAGCAAGGAGTGGGGCAATACTGAAGCTTTCTTT.

V and J are TRBV27 and TRBJ1-1; D may be TRBD1 (5 bases). Germline lookup yields CDR1 MNHEY and CDR2 SMNVEV (reference sequence). The CDR3 loop spans 13 amino acids. Trimming removed 7 bases from V and 2 bases from J, with 11 bases in between. The CDR3 here is CASTDRENTEAFF. The DNA of the CDR3 is TGTGCCAGCACAGACAGAGAAAACACTGAAGCTTTCTTT.

The CDR3 bases are TGCAGCGCGGCCCATACTAGCGGGAGTTACGAGCAGTACTTC. The encoded protein is CSAAHTSGSYEQYF. The J gene is TRBJ2-7, the V gene TRBV29-1; TRBD2 aligns across 11 bases. The germline CDR1 and CDR2 sequences are SQVTM and ANQGSEA. V shed 7 bases and J 4 bases; nucleotides not matched to a gene: 9. CDR3 length: 14 amino acids.

For this clone: Its ends do not fully match the called genes, so a read error is possible. Other DNA sequences in the same sample also yield this CDR3. V gene TRBV6-5 combines with J gene TRBJ2-2; the D gene is possibly TRBD2 (7 bases). Germline V gene data show CDR1 as MNHEY and CDR2 as SVGAGI. CDR3 length: 14 residues. CDR3 coding DNA: TGTGCCAGCAGGGGGGGGGCGGACACCGGGGAGCTATTTTTT. This codes for CASRGGADTGELFF.

CDR3 bases: TGTGCCAGCAGTGGCCCGACAGGCGCAAACACTGAAGCTTTCTTT. Protein product: CASSGPTGANTEAFF. The chain uses TRBV25-1 and TRBJ1-1; weak D call: TRBD1 (6 bases). Germline V lookup: CDR1 MGHDK, CDR2 SYGVNS. Trimming took 4 bases from V and 2 from J, leaving 14 bases between them. The CDR3 length is 15 residues.

The chain combines TRBV19 with TRBJ2-7; TRBD2 is a possible D gene (5 bases). In germline, CDR1 is LNHDA, CDR2 SQIVND (reference sequence). This CDR3 region has 12 residues. Between the trimmed V and J ends, which lost 3 bases and 7 bases, there was a span of 10 bases. The CDR3 here is CASSIAGMEQYF. The CDR3 DNA reads as TGTGCCAGTAGTATTGCCGGGATGGAGCAGTACTTC. Filled out from reference TRBV19 and TRBJ2-7, the complete variable domain reads DGGITQSPKYLFRKEGQNVTLSCEQNLNHDAMYWYRQDPGQGLRLIYYSQIVNDFQKGDIAEGYSVSREKKESFPLTVTSAQKNPTAFYLCASSIAGMEQYFGPGTRLTVT.

The CDR3 loop is CASSSQGGGANVLTF. In nucleotides, the CDR3 is TGTGCCAGCAGTTCACAAGGGGGTGGGGCCAACGTCCTGACTTTC. The V and J genes are TRBV6-1 and TRBJ2-6; the D gene is possibly TRBD1 (6 bases). The CDR3 contains 15 residues. Per the germline V gene, CDR1 is MNHNS and CDR2 is SASEGT. V lost 5 bases and J 3 bases, leaving 11 bases between the germline ends.

This chain connects TRBV5-1 to TRBJ2-7; D call uncertain. From germline, CDR1 is SGHRS and CDR2 YFSETQ. The CDR3 covers 13 residues. Trimming removed 6 bases at V and 5 bases at J, with 15 bases between. CDR3: CASTPPHEDEQYF. CDR3 sequence (DNA): TGCGCCAGCACCCCCCCCCATGAGGACGAGCAGTACTTC.

V is TRBV28 and J is TRBJ2-1; no clear D gene. Germline lookup yields CDR1 MDHEN and CDR2 SYDVKM. Between the trimmed V and J ends, which lost 3 bases and 9 bases, there was a span of 12 bases. The CDR3 spans 13 residues. For the CDR3, the DNA is TGTGCCAGCAGTTTGGGTATTCCGGGTGAGCAGTTCTTC. As protein: CASSLGIPGEQFF.

This clone was observed a single time. CDR3: CASSIGGGYEQYF. CDR3 DNA sequence: TGTGCCAGCAGCATCGGGGGGGGATACGAGCAGTACTTC. The chain joins TRBV5-6 to TRBJ2-7; 8 nucleotides agree with TRBD2. Germline CDR1 reads SGHDT; CDR2 reads YYEEEE. The CDR3 has 13 amino acids. After removal of 4 bases from V and 4 bases from J, the junction contained 4 bases not matched to a gene.

This chain links TRBV28 with TRBJ2-3; 13 bases map to TRBD2. V dropped 5 bases and J dropped 5; count of bases not matched to a gene: 10. The CDR3 extends over 17 amino acids. The germline V gene encodes CDR1 MDHEN and CDR2 SYDVKM. This CDR3 reads CASSPAGTSGNRDTQYF. The CDR3 nucleotides are TGTGCCAGCAGTCCAGCCGGGACTAGCGGGAATCGAGATACGCAGTATTTT.

CDR3 sequence reads: CASSRTDRKYEQYF. The CDR3 nucleotides read TGTGCCAGCAGCCGGACAGATCGAAAATACGAGCAGTACTTC. This chain joins TRBV7-2 and TRBJ2-7, with D possibly being TRBD1 (6 bases). Trimming took off 5 bases at V and 4 bases at J, with 15 bases between the two ends. Germline V gene sequence: CDR1 SGHTA, CDR2 FQGNSA. The CDR3 is 14 residues long.

This clone was detected only a few times. The chain has TRBV10-3 and TRBJ1-6; D is undetermined. Per the germline V gene, CDR1 is ENHRY and CDR2 is SYGVKD. There are 12 residues in the CDR3. V was pared by 3 bases and J by 10 bases, with 7 bases between. The CDR3 DNA reads TGTGCCATCAGTGACACGGGGTCACCCCTCCACTTT. This sequence encodes CAISDTGSPLHF.

CDR3 amino acids: CASIGGTYNEQFF. The CDR3 coding sequence is TGTGCCAGCATAGGCGGGACCTACAATGAGCAGTTCTTC. This chain uses TRBV28 with TRBJ2-1, with D possibly being TRBD2 (6 bases). Trimming pared 7 bases from V and 2 bases from J, leaving 9 bases between. There are 13 residues in the CDR3. Germline CDR1 and CDR2: MDHEN and SYDVKM. The full variable domain, in which reference TRBV28 and TRBJ2-1 provide the parts outside the CDR3, is DVKVTQSSRYLVKRTGEKVFLECVQDMDHENMFWYRQDPGLGLRLIYFSYDVKMKEKGDIPEGYSVSREKKERFSLILESASTNQTSMYLCASIGGTYNEQFFGPGTRLTVL.

V usage is TRBV29-1 and J usage is TRBJ1-2, with 8 bases aligning to TRBD1. Germline V lookup: CDR1 SQVTM, CDR2 ANQGSEA. CDR3 length: 11 residues. The J segment lost 8 bases and the V segment lost 6 bases, leaving 5 bases of the junction unmatched. The CDR3 DNA reads TGCAGCGTCGGACAGGGAAACGGCTACACCTTC. Translating gives CSVGQGNGYTF. Filled out from reference TRBV29-1 and TRBJ1-2, the complete variable domain reads SAVISQKPSRDICQRGTSLTIQCQVDSQVTMMFWYRQQPGQSLTLIATANQGSEATYESGFVIDKFPISRPNLTFSTLTVSNMSPEDSSIYLCSVGQGNGYTFGSGTRLTVV.

This chain joins TRBV5-1 and TRBJ1-2; no clear D gene. Trimming shortened V by 1 base and J by 2 bases, and 12 bases separated the two germline ends. Germline V gene lookup returns CDR1 SGHRS and CDR2 YFSETQ. CDR3 length: 15 amino acids. CDR3 coding DNA: TGCGCCAGCAGCTTGTCCGAGCGAGCGAACTATGGCTACACCTTC. Amino acids: CASSLSERANYGYTF.

A word on this clone: The same CDR3 is also encoded by other DNA sequences in this sample. The chain couples TRBV27 to TRBJ1-1, with TRBD1 as a possible D gene (5 bases). Germline values: CDR1 MNHEY, CDR2 SMNVEV (reference sequence). V lost 6 bases and J 1 base, leaving 9 bases between the germline ends. The CDR3 spans 13 residues. The CDR3 region is CASSSQGNTEAFF. The CDR3, as DNA: TGTGCCAGCAGCAGCCAGGGGAACACTGAAGCTTTCTTT.

As regards this clone: The same CDR3 is also encoded by other DNA sequences in this sample. The chain couples TRBV7-9 to TRBJ2-7; 9 bases align to TRBD1. Losses at the gene ends were 2 bases for V and 3 bases for J; bases not matched to a gene: 5. Germline CDR1 SEHNR, CDR2 FQNEAQ (reference sequence). CDR3 length: 15 amino acids. The CDR3 is CASSLPGQGFYEQYF. CDR3 sequence (DNA): TGTGCCAGCAGCTTACCGGGACAGGGCTTCTACGAGCAGTACTTC.

The chain is built from TRBV5-4 and TRBJ1-1; 10 bases align to TRBD1. Losses at the gene ends were 3 bases for V and 11 bases for J; bases not matched to a gene: 10. The CDR3 is 14 amino acids. Germline-derived CDR1 and CDR2 are SGHNT and YYREEE (reference sequence). This chain's CDR3 is CASSSPGQGLEAFF. DNA for the CDR3: TGTGCCAGCAGCTCCCCGGGACAGGGGTTGGAGGCTTTCTTT.

The rearrangement joins TRBV9 to TRBJ2-1; 9 bases are shared with TRBD2. Trimming cost V 0 bases and J 10 bases; bases outside gene matches: 8. Germline V gene sequence: CDR1 SGDLS, CDR2 YYNGEE. This CDR3 is 15 amino acids long. CDR3 in DNA: TGTGCCAGCAGCGTAGACGGTAGCGGGGGTTGGGAGCAGTTCTTC. Translated, it gives CASSVDGSGGWEQFF.